Reported below is one T cell receptor (beta chain). Produced via immunoSEQ multiplex PCR; TCRdb's table is partial and in-frame only. Among more than 300,000 clones listed, around 87% were seen once. The sample originates from a study of blood T cell repertoires in COVID-19. The CDR3 consists of 14 residues. The trim removed 2 bases at V and 3 bases at J, leaving 3 bases unmatched. The germline gives CDR1 SGHAT, CDR2 FQNNGV. This sequence originates from a woman aged 30 to 39 with COVID-19, enrolled during active disease. Material for sequencing was peripheral blood. The chain uses TRBV11-2 and TRBJ2-5; 7 nucleotides line up with TRBD2. The CDR3 reads CASSLRAGEETQYF. As DNA, the CDR3 is TGTGCCAGCAGCTTACGGGCGGGAGAAGAGACCCAGTACTTC.